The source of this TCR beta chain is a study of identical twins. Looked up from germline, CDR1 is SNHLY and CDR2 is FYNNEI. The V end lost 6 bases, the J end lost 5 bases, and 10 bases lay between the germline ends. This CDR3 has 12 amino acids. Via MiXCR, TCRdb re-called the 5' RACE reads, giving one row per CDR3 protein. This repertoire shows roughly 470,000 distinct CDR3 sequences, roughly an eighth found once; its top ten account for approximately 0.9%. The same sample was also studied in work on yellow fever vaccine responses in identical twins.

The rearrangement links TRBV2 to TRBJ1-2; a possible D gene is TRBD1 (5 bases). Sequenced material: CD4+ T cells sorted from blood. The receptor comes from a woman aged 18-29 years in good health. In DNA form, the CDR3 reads TGTGCCAGCAGACCATGGGGGTATGGCTACACCTTC. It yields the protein CASRPWGYGYTF.